The 25 T cell receptor beta chains presented below share a single source sample, sequenced in a study of blood T cell repertoires in COVID-19. Repertoires were generated with immunoSEQ multiplex PCR, while TCRdb's copy carries only in-frame clones and drops some. This sample has 50,000 to 75,000 clones, with 80% to 95% found just once. The sequenced material came from peripheral blood. The receptors derive from a man between 70 and 80 years old with active COVID-19.

This chain joins TRBV25-1 and TRBJ2-5; tentative D call: TRBD1 (5 bases). CDR1 MGHDK and CDR2 SYGVNS come from the germline V gene. CDR3 length equals 12 residues. The V end lost 7 bases, the J end lost 7 bases, and 13 bases lay between the germline ends. The CDR3 protein is CASTFDSRTQYF. The DNA for the CDR3 is TGTGCCAGCACGTTTGACAGCCGGACCCAGTACTTC.

The chain uses TRBV6-4 and TRBJ2-2; D is ambiguous. The CDR3 is 16 residues long. Germline assignment: CDR1 MRHNA and CDR2 SNTAGT. The V end lost 0 bases, the J end lost 6 bases, and 14 bases lay between the germline ends. The CDR3 is CASSDSWSYPPGELFF. CDR3 bases: TGTGCCAGCAGTGACTCGTGGTCCTACCCCCCCGGGGAGCTGTTTTTT.

This clone was found once. This chain links TRBV18 with TRBJ2-3; a possible D gene is TRBD2 (7 bases). The germline V gene encodes CDR1 KGHSH and CDR2 LQKENI. Trimming took off 3 bases at V and 1 base at J, with 14 bases between the two ends. The CDR3 covers 16 residues. The CDR3 region is CASSPARGAGTDTQYF. Here the CDR3 DNA reads TGTGCCAGCTCACCTGCCCGGGGGGCGGGCACAGATACGCAGTATTTT.

V gene TRBV10-3 combines with J gene TRBJ2-3, with D possibly being TRBD2 (7 bases). Between the trimmed V and J ends, which lost 0 bases and 2 bases, there was a span of 12 bases. The CDR3 runs to 16 residues. Looked up from germline, CDR1 is ENHRY and CDR2 is SYGVKD. CDR3 amino acids: CAISESRGGYTDTQYF. DNA for the CDR3: TGTGCCATCAGTGAGTCGAGGGGGGGCTACACAGATACGCAGTATTTT.

This rearrangement joins TRBV6-5 to TRBJ1-4; the match to TRBD1 covers 7 bases. This CDR3 is built from 13 residues. V lost 7 bases, J lost 7 bases, and 6 bases stayed unmatched. In germline, CDR1 is MNHEY, CDR2 SVGAGI. The DNA for the CDR3 is TGTGCCAGCAAGAGGGGGCTGTTTGAAAAACTGTTTTTT. Translated, it gives CASKRGLFEKLFF.

The chain links TRBV18 to TRBJ2-3; TRBD2 agrees at 12 bases. The trim removed 2 bases at V and 2 bases at J, leaving 5 bases unmatched. This CDR3 contains 17 residues. CDR1 and CDR2 (germline): KGHSH, LQKENI. CDR3 sequence: CASSPTGLAGNTDTQYF. DNA of the CDR3: TGTGCCAGCTCACCAACGGGACTAGCGGGTAACACAGATACGCAGTATTTT.

The chain combines TRBV6-6 with TRBJ1-2; 10 bases map to TRBD1. V trimming: 0 bases; J trimming: 8 bases; junction bases outside the gene matches: 6. CDR1 and CDR2 (germline): MNHNY, SVGAGI (reference sequence). There are 15 residues in the CDR3. CDR3 nucleotide sequence: TGTGCCAGCAGTTACTCTATTGACAGGGGGCAAGGCTACACCTTC. The encoded protein is CASSYSIDRGQGYTF.

The chain is built from TRBV5-1 and TRBJ2-7, with TRBD1 as a possible D gene (5 bases). CDR3 length equals 14 residues. Per germline, CDR1 SGHRS and CDR2 YFSETQ. Trimming stripped 4 bases from V and 0 bases from J, with 11 bases between. For the CDR3, the DNA is TGCGCCAGCAGCAAAGAACAGGACTCCTACGAGCAGTACTTC. Translation gives CASSKEQDSYEQYF.

This clone was detected only a few times. The V and J genes are TRBV13 and TRBJ2-2; TRBD1 might be the D (6 bases). Germline-derived CDR1 and CDR2 are PRHDT and FYEKMQ (reference sequence). The CDR3 covers 17 residues. Trimming removed 5 bases from V and 3 bases from J, with 19 bases in between. The CDR3 sequence: CASSQRYRAKDTGELFF. CDR3 sequence (DNA): TGTGCCAGCAGCCAAAGGTACAGGGCGAAGGACACCGGGGAGCTGTTTTTT.

The chain links TRBV29-1 to TRBJ2-2; D not resolved. Germline V gene data show CDR1 as SQVTM and CDR2 as ANQGSEA. Deletions cut 6 bases from V and 2 bases from J, with 4 bases between. This CDR3 region has 11 residues. CDR3 nucleotide sequence: TGCAGCGTCCTCAACACCGGGGAGCTGTTTTTT. Its protein is CSVLNTGELFF.

V and J are TRBV18 and TRBJ2-7; 10 bases fit TRBD1. The CDR3 has 15 residues. V lost 5 bases, J lost 4 bases, and 8 bases stayed unmatched. Looked up from germline, CDR1 is KGHSH and CDR2 is LQKENI. The CDR3 is CASSYGQGVFYEQYF. CDR3 nucleotides: TGTGCCAGCTCATACGGACAGGGGGTCTTTTACGAGCAGTACTTC.

The V gene is TRBV27, the J gene TRBJ2-1, with TRBD1 matching over 11 bases. CDR3 length equals 15 residues. CDR1 and CDR2 (germline): MNHEY, SMNVEV (reference sequence). J lost 7 bases, V lost 6 bases, and 8 bases had no gene match. CDR3 loop: CASRFPGTGGNEQFF. CDR3 in DNA: TGTGCCAGCAGGTTCCCTGGGACAGGGGGGAATGAGCAGTTCTTC.

The CDR3 protein is CASQQGNMNTEAFF. The DNA for the CDR3 is TGTGCCAGTCAACAGGGGAACATGAACACTGAAGCTTTCTTT. This chain joins TRBV19 and TRBJ1-1; 7 nucleotides match TRBD1. The CDR3 totals 14 residues. Trimming took 8 bases from V and 0 from J; bases not matched to a gene: 6. Per the germline V gene, CDR1 is LNHDA and CDR2 is SQIVND (reference sequence).

The V call is TRBV6-6, the J call TRBJ1-2, with a weak D call TRBD1 (5 bases). The CDR3 totals 13 residues. V dropped 9 bases and J dropped 7 bases, with 18 bases sitting between them. The germline V gene has CDR1 MNHNY and CDR2 SVGAGI (reference sequence). The CDR3 spells CASNPVQGSGYTF. The CDR3 coding sequence is TGTGCCAGTAACCCCGTGCAGGGTAGTGGCTACACCTTC.

The chain carries TRBV6-4 and TRBJ2-1; tentatively, D is TRBD2 (5 bases). Germline values: CDR1 MRHNA, CDR2 SNTAGT. This CDR3 is 12 amino acids long. V lost 11 bases and J lost 8, with 16 bases in between. The CDR3 nucleotides are TGTGCCCGCTTGGCGGGTTGGCATGAGCAGTTCTTC. This translates into CARLAGWHEQFF.

The chain has TRBV6-5 and TRBJ2-2; 11 nucleotides agree with TRBD1. The trim removed 6 bases at V and 0 bases at J, leaving 0 bases unmatched. CDR1 is MNHEY, CDR2 SVGAGI, per germline. The CDR3 is 15 amino acids. The chain's CDR3 is CASRGQGANTGELFF. As DNA, the CDR3 is TGTGCCAGCAGGGGACAGGGGGCGAACACCGGGGAGCTGTTTTTT.

The chain employs TRBV5-3 and TRBJ2-1, with D tentatively TRBD1 (5 bases). TRBV5-3 is labeled an ORF, and its function is uncertain. Between the trimmed V and J ends, which lost 9 bases and 7 bases, there was a span of 14 bases. The CDR3 is 12 amino acids. The CDR3, as DNA: TGTGCCACCCCGGTGGCAGGGAATGAGCAGTTCTTC. Translating it yields CATPVAGNEQFF.

The chain employs TRBV5-1 and TRBJ1-2; unclear D gene. V was pared by 0 bases and J by 11 bases, with 8 bases between. CDR1 is SGHRS and CDR2 is YFSETQ in the germline V gene. This CDR3 is 11 amino acids long. The CDR3 DNA is TGCGCCAGCAGCTTGGGGCCCAAATACACCTTC. It codes for CASSLGPKYTF.

This sequence joins TRBV6-1 and TRBJ2-2, with D possibly matching TRBD1 (5 bases). Looked up from germline, CDR1 is MNHNS and CDR2 is SASEGT. Trimming removed 3 bases from V and 5 bases from J, with 7 bases in between. The CDR3 has 13 amino acids. DNA of the CDR3: TGTGCCAGCAGTGAGACAGAGACCGGGGAGCTGTTTTTT. The encoded protein is CASSETETGELFF.

The chain has TRBV7-3 and TRBJ2-5; 10 bases map to TRBD1. After removal of 5 bases from V and 5 bases from J, the junction contained 8 bases not matched to a gene. The CDR3 sequence is 15 residues long. CDR1 is SGHTA, CDR2 FQGTGA, per germline. CDR3 DNA: TGTGCCAGCAGCCCGAGACAGGGGGCGTGGGAGACCCAGTACTTC. It codes for CASSPRQGAWETQYF.

The chain couples TRBV6-2 or TRBV6-3 to TRBJ2-3; a weak D match, TRBD1 (6 bases). The length of the CDR3 is 14 residues. Germline V CDR1 and CDR2: MNHEY, SVGEGT. With 5 bases removed from V and 6 bases from J, the gap between germline ends came to 15 bases. CDR3 residues: CASSDRTVWDTQYF. The CDR3 DNA follows: TGTGCCAGCAGTGATAGGACAGTCTGGGATACGCAGTATTTT.

The chain uses TRBV15 and TRBJ2-1; TRBD2 aligns across 8 bases. This CDR3 is 16 amino acids long. The germline V gene has CDR1 LNHNV and CDR2 YYDKDF (reference sequence). J was trimmed by 6 bases and V by 0 bases; bases with no gene match: 7. The CDR3 bases are TGTGCCACCAGCAGAGAACAGCGGGGGCGTTTCAATGAGCAGTTCTTC. Translated: CATSREQRGRFNEQFF.

This chain joins TRBV6-5 and TRBJ2-1, with D maybe TRBD2 (5 bases). The germline CDR1 and CDR2 sequences are MNHEY and SVGAGI. V lost 6 bases to trimming and J lost 9 bases, with 12 bases between them. The CDR3 consists of 12 residues. The CDR3 spells CASRDFLGEQFF. The DNA for the CDR3 is TGTGCCAGCAGGGACTTTCTAGGTGAGCAGTTCTTC.

The chain uses TRBV2 and TRBJ1-5; no clear D gene. The CDR3 loop spans 15 amino acids. Germline V gene lookup returns CDR1 SNHLY and CDR2 FYNNEI. Trimming shortened V by 7 bases and J by 7 bases, and 20 bases separated the two germline ends. CDR3 in amino acids: CASTPAEGSYQPQHF. In nucleotides, the CDR3 is TGTGCCAGCACCCCAGCAGAGGGAAGTTACCAGCCCCAGCATTTT.

CDR3 region: CASSLGLAVVETQYF. CDR3 nucleotide sequence: TGTGCCAGCAGCTTAGGACTAGCAGTGGTTGAGACCCAGTACTTC. The chain links TRBV11-2 to TRBJ2-5; TRBD2 aligns across 7 bases. Germline-derived CDR1 and CDR2 are SGHAT and FQNNGV. The V and J ends lost 1 base and 5 bases, in that order; junction bases with no gene match: 7. The CDR3 is 15 residues long.